This T cell receptor beta chain was identified in a study of blood T cell repertoires in COVID-19. Clones were sequenced by immunoSEQ multiplex PCR, and TCRdb holds only the in-frame ones, with some missing. The sample consists of 65,000 to 95,000 clones, roughly 92% of them appearing once. This CDR3 has 14 residues. Germline V gene lookup returns CDR1 MDHEN and CDR2 SYDVKM. Trimming left V 7 bases short and J 5 bases short, with 14 bases between. This TCR derives from a man aged 50-59 years with COVID-19, enrolled during active disease. Material for sequencing was peripheral blood. The chain is built from TRBV28 and TRBJ2-2; TRBD2 is a possible D gene (5 bases). CDR3 in amino acids: CASNVHRRTGELFF. CDR3 bases: TGTGCCAGCAACGTGCACCGGAGGACCGGGGAGCTGTTTTTT.